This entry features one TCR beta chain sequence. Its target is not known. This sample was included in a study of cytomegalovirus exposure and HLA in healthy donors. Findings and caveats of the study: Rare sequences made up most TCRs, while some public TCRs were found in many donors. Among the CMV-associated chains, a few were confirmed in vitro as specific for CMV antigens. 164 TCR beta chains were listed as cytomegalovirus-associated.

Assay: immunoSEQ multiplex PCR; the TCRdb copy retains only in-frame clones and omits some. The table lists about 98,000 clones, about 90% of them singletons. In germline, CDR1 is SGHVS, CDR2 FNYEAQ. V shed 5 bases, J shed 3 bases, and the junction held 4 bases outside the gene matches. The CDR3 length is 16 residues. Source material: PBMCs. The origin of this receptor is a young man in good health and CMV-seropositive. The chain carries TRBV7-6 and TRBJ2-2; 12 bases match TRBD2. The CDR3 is CASSTRTSGDTGELFF. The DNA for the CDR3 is TGTGCCAGCAGCACCAGGACTAGCGGGGACACCGGGGAGCTGTTTTTT.